Sequencing of this TCR beta chain was carried out in a study of T-cell memory formation after mild COVID-19. The CDR3 loop spans 16 amino acids. CDR1 and CDR2 from the germline V gene are MNHEY and SVGEGT. Trimming shortened V by 2 bases and J by 1 base, and 14 bases separated the two germline ends. TCRdb reprocessed the 5' RACE reads with MiXCR, giving one entry per CDR3 protein. The sample comprises more than 350,000 distinct CDR3 sequences, 20% to 25% of which are singletons, and 9.5% to 15% rests with the top ten. This TCR was sampled from an adult woman who had mild COVID-19 (a few samples of this study predate the infection). Cell type and time point are not known. This chain joins TRBV6-2 or TRBV6-3 and TRBJ2-5, with D perhaps matching TRBD2 (6 bases). Sample: PBMCs or a T cell subset sorted from them (not recorded which). The CDR3 protein is CASSYQAGLIQETQYF. In DNA, the CDR3 is TGTGCCAGCAGTTACCAGGCGGGGCTCATCCAAGAGACCCAGTACTTC.